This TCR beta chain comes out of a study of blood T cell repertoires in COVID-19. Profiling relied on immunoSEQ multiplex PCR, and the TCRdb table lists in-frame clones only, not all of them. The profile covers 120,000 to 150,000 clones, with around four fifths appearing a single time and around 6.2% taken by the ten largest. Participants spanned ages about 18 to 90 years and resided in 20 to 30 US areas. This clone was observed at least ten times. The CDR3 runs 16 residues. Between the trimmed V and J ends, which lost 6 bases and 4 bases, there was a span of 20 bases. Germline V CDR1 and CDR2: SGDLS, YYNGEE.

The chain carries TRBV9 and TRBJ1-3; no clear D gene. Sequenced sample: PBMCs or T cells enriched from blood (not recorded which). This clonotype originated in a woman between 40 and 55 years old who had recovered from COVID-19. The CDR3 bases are TGTGCCAGCACCGACCCCACGGGAGGGTACGGAAACACCATATATTTT. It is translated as CASTDPTGGYGNTIYF.